The 14 T cell receptor beta chains presented below share a single source sample, sequenced in a study of HIV-infected children after antiretroviral therapy interruption. As for treatment: PENTA 11 planned treatment interruption arm or continuous ART arm. Unique molecular identifiers were included in an RNA-based 3' RACE TCR library. Via MiXCR, TCRdb re-called the 3' RACE reads, giving one row per CDR3 protein. Counted here are about 40,000 distinct CDR3 sequences, over 6% occurring once; the ten biggest clones make up approximately 0.97%. The specimen was CD45RA+ CD4+ T cells from PBMCs, pooled from several time points, collected from a donor given antiretroviral therapy, either interrupted or continuous. The subset was: naive CD4+ CD45RA+ CD45RO- T cells. These receptors were collected from a pool of human donors with HIV.

This clonotype was seen ten or more times. The chain combines TRBV28 with TRBJ1-1; TRBD1 matches at 8 bases. V trimming: 6 bases; J trimming: 5 bases; junction bases outside the gene matches: 8. Germline V lookup: CDR1 MDHEN, CDR2 SYDVKM. This CDR3 comprises 14 residues. CDR3 coding DNA: TGTGCCAGCAGGGAGAACAGGGGGAGAACTGAAGCTTTCTTT. It yields the protein CASRENRGRTEAFF.

This clonotype was seen at least ten times. V and J are TRBV20-1 and TRBJ1-1; 7 bases match TRBD1. Germline lookup yields CDR1 DFQATT and CDR2 SNEGSKA (reference sequence). V lost 5 bases to trimming and J lost 1 base; unmatched junction nucleotides: 4. This CDR3 comprises 13 residues. In DNA, the CDR3 is TGCAGTGCTTCAGGGGGTTCGAACACTGAAGCTTTCTTT. As protein: CSASGGSNTEAFF.

This chain uses TRBV7-2 with TRBJ1-1; D possibly corresponds to TRBD1 (6 bases). Per the germline V gene, CDR1 is SGHTA and CDR2 is FQGNSA. The ends were cut back, 4 bases at V and 3 bases at J, with 15 bases in the middle. This CDR3 has 15 amino acids. CDR3 in DNA: TGTGCCAGCAGCTACGGCGAGGGGGGCCACACTGAAGCTTTCTTT. Protein product: CASSYGEGGHTEAFF.

This clonotype was counted at least ten times. The chain joins TRBV3-1 to TRBJ1-1; D is unresolved. The CDR3 loop spans 15 amino acids. Looked up from germline, CDR1 is LGHDT and CDR2 is YNNKEL (reference sequence). The germline V and J ends were trimmed by 0 bases and 3 bases, with 11 bases remaining between them. CDR3 amino acids: CASSQDAARDTEAFF. The CDR3 DNA reads TGTGCCAGCAGCCAAGACGCGGCTCGGGACACTGAAGCTTTCTTT.

This clonotype was seen repeatedly, ten times or more. This chain uses TRBV15 with TRBJ1-5, with a possible D match to TRBD1 (5 bases). This CDR3 comprises 17 residues. The V and J ends lost 3 bases and 4 bases respectively, with 19 bases between them. CDR1 LNHNV and CDR2 YYDKDF come from the germline V gene (reference sequence). The CDR3 loop reads CATSSPSPGVGNQPQHF. DNA for the CDR3: TGTGCCACCAGCAGCCCAAGCCCGGGGGTTGGGAATCAGCCCCAGCATTTT.

This clonotype was detected a few times. This chain connects TRBV5-5 to TRBJ2-1, with a tentative D call TRBD1 (7 bases). Trimming shortened V by 3 bases and J by 1 base, and 8 bases separated the two germline ends. Germline assignment: CDR1 SGHKS and CDR2 YYEKEE (reference sequence). CDR3 length equals 14 residues. CDR3 nucleotides: TGTGCCAGCAGCTCAGGGGGGTCCTACAATGAGCAGTTCTTC. This encodes CASSSGGSYNEQFF.

This clonotype was observed at least ten times. The J gene is TRBJ2-1, the V gene TRBV6-2 or TRBV6-3; D may be TRBD2 (5 bases). The germline gives CDR1 MNHEY, CDR2 SVGEGT. Trimming removed 2 bases from V and 6 bases from J, with 11 bases in between. CDR3 size: 14 residues. CDR3 residues: CASSYPDYPNEQFF. The DNA of the CDR3 is TGTGCCAGCAGTTACCCCGACTACCCCAATGAGCAGTTCTTC.

This clonotype has a count of ten or more. The chain joins TRBV24-1 to TRBJ2-7; D is uncertain. Trimming stripped 3 bases from V and 0 bases from J, with 8 bases between. Germline CDR1 is KGHDR and CDR2 is SFDVKD. CDR3 size: 14 residues. CDR3 coding DNA: TGTGCCACCAGTGATCGACGAAGCTCCTACGAGCAGTACTTC. Translating it yields CATSDRRSSYEQYF.

The chain is built from TRBV12-5 and TRBJ2-1; 9 bases fit TRBD2. The CDR3 totals 13 residues. Germline trimming cut 7 bases from V and 12 bases from J; bases unmatched to any gene: 10. In germline, CDR1 is LGHNT, CDR2 FRNRAP. The DNA for the CDR3 is TGTGCTAGTGAAGCTAGCGGGGTTCACGGGCAGTTCTTC. Its translation: CASEASGVHGQFF. Using reference TRBV12-5 and TRBJ2-1 for the parts outside the CDR3, the full variable domain is DARVTQTPRHKVTEMGQEVTMRCQPILGHNTVFWYRQTMMQGLELLAYFRNRAPLDDSGMPKDRFSAEMPDATLATLKIQPSEPRDSAVYFCASEASGVHGQFFGPGTRLTVL.

This clonotype occurred once. The genes are TRBV12-3 or TRBV12-4 and TRBJ2-7; either TRBD1 or TRBD2 may supply D (6 bases each). CDR3 length: 14 amino acids. V gave up 5 bases and J gave up 10 bases, with 21 bases separating them. The CDR3 DNA follows: TGTGCCAGCAGTCGGGACTGGGGGCTCTATGAACAGTACTTC. The encoded protein is CASSRDWGLYEQYF.

This clonotype occurred many times. The V and J genes are TRBV6-2 or TRBV6-3 and TRBJ1-5; D is unresolved. Trimming shortened V by 2 bases and J by 7 bases, and 9 bases separated the two germline ends. The CDR3 spans 13 residues. The germline V gene has CDR1 MNHEY and CDR2 SVGEGT. CDR3: CASSYVSGQPQHF. The CDR3 DNA sequence: TGTGCCAGCAGTTACGTATCCGGACAGCCCCAGCATTTT.

Ten or more counts support this clonotype. V and J are TRBV11-2 and TRBJ1-2; 7 bases line up with TRBD1. The J segment lost 5 bases and the V segment lost 0 bases, leaving 6 bases of the junction unmatched. The CDR3 is 15 residues long. Germline V gene data show CDR1 as SGHAT and CDR2 as FQNNGV. CDR3 in amino acids: CASSLEYGTAYGYTF. CDR3 DNA: TGTGCCAGCAGCTTAGAATACGGGACAGCGTATGGCTACACCTTC.

This clonotype was seen a handful of times. In DNA, the CDR3 is TGCAGTGCCCTTCCGGGCGGGGCCTCCTACGAGCAGTACTTC. Translating gives CSALPGGASYEQYF. This chain joins TRBV20-1 and TRBJ2-7; a possible D gene is TRBD2 (6 bases). This CDR3 spans 14 amino acids. Germline CDR1 DFQATT, CDR2 SNEGSKA (reference sequence). Trimming cost V 6 bases and J 0 bases, with 15 bases left between them.

This clonotype was observed a few times. The chain uses TRBV12-2 and TRBJ2-5; TRBD1 was called by the table and not checked on the DNA. TRBV12-2 is marked as a pseudogene. The CDR3 runs to 15 residues. The CDR3 DNA is TGTGCAAGTCGCTCCGGGAACTCCTCAGGGGAGACCCAGTACTTC. This sequence encodes CASRSGNSSGETQYF.